The 7 T cell receptor beta chains listed next were all sequenced from one sample in a study of CD8+ T cells in alopecia areata. Following extraction, RNA underwent reverse transcription to cDNA, which served as the sequencing template. Profiling relied on immunoSEQ multiplex PCR, and the TCRdb table lists in-frame clones only, not all of them. Singletons are absent from the sample, which has roughly 120,000 clones. Sequences were obtained from lesional skin. The origin of the receptors is a C3H/HeJ mouse with alopecia areata. The mice in this strain carry MHC haplotype H2-k.

A word on this clone: Germline and genes: mouse. Read coverage stops 4 residues before the CDR3 terminus; the germline J gene supplies the remainder. The rearrangement links TRBV13-3 to TRBJ1-4, with 7 positions matching TRBD1. CDR1 and CDR2 (germline): NNHDY, SYVADS. CDR3 length equals 13 residues. The sequenced CDR3 bases are TGTGCCAGCCGGGCAGGGGGTGGCGAA. Encoded protein: CASRAGGGE. The whole CDR3 sequence reads CASRAGGGERLFF. Drawing the rest from reference TRBV13-3 and TRBJ1-4, the complete variable domain is EAAVTQSPRSKVAVTGGKVTLSCHQTNNHDYMYWYRQDTGHGLRLIHYSYVADSTEKGDIPDGYKASRPSQENFSLILELASLSQTAVYFCASRAGGGERLFFGHGTKLSVL.

This clone came up a few times. Gene and germline names: mouse. Read coverage stops 4 residues before the CDR3 terminus; the germline J gene supplies the remainder. The chain has TRBV12-1 and TRBJ1-2; D unclear. The CDR3 has 13 amino acids. Germline V gene data show CDR1 as SGHSN and CDR2 as HYEKVE. Trimming cost V 0 bases and J 2 bases, with 6 bases left between them. CDR3 DNA (partial): TGTGCCAGCTCTCTCGCCCAGAACTCC. Translation: CASSLAQNS. The entire CDR3 reads CASSLAQNSDYTF. Using reference TRBV12-1 and TRBJ1-2 for the parts outside the CDR3, the full variable domain is DSGVVQSPRHIIKEKGGRSVLTCIPISGHSNVVWYQQTLGKELKFLIQHYEKVERDKGFLPSRFSVQQFDDYHSEMNMSALELEDSAMYFCASSLAQNSDYTFGSGTRLLVI.

Details on this clone: Gene names and germline match the mouse. Read coverage stops 4 residues before the CDR3 terminus; the germline J gene supplies the remainder. The chain has TRBV1 and TRBJ1-4; D is unresolved. CDR1 NSQYPW and CDR2 LRSPGD come from the germline V gene (reference sequence). The CDR3 sequence is 15 residues long. Trimming cost V 6 bases and J 0 bases, with 11 bases left between them. CDR3 sequence reads: CTCSSGGISNERLFF. Partial CDR3 DNA: TGCACCTGCAGCTCAGGCGGAATTTCCAACGAA.

Turning to this clone: All gene names here are mouse names. The CDR3 end is not reached by the read, which stops 4 residues before it; the germline J gene fills it in. The chain has TRBV1 and TRBJ2-1; D may be TRBD1 (6 bases). The CDR3 extends over 14 amino acids. Germline V CDR1 and CDR2: NSQYPW, LRSPGD (reference sequence). The V gene lost 2 bases and the J gene lost 4 bases, with 9 bases spanning the gap. Partial CDR3 DNA: TGCACCTGCAGTGCAACAGGGAGTTATGCT. Amino acid sequence: CTCSATGSYA. The whole CDR3 is CTCSATGSYAEQFF. Looking up the rest from reference TRBV1 and TRBJ2-1 gives the full variable domain: VTLLEQNPRWRLVPRGQAVNLRCILKNSQYPWMSWYQQDLQKQLQWLFTLRSPGDKEVKSLPGADYLATRVTDTELRLQVANMSQGRTLYCTCSATGSYAEQFFGPGTRLTVL.

This clone was seen more than once but under ten times. Gene names are the mouse ones. The observed sequence ends 4 residues before the CDR3 terminus, with the missing tail filled in from the germline J gene. V and J are TRBV13-3 and TRBJ2-3, with 11 nucleotides matching TRBD2. CDR1 is NNHDY and CDR2 is SYVADS in the germline V gene. The CDR3 is 17 amino acids. Unmatched junction bases numbered 6, after V lost 2 bases and J lost 1 base. The part of the CDR3 DNA that was read is TGTGCCAGCAGTGAAGGACTGGGGGGTAGAGGTGCAGAA. This gives the protein CASSEGLGGRGAE. The full CDR3 sequence reads CASSEGLGGRGAETLYF.

On this clone itself: DNA and listed protein disagree at residue 12, so the protein shown here was translated from the DNA. Gene names are the mouse ones. The sequenced part of the CDR3 DNA is TGTGCCAGCAGTACTTACAGGGATTATAATTCGCCC. As protein: CASSTYRDYNSP. The CDR3, in full, reads CASSTYRDYNSPLYF. The gene calls are TRBV13-3 and TRBJ1-6, with D possibly being TRBD1 (6 bases). The missing CDR3 end, 3 residues past where the read stops, is filled in from the germline J gene. TRBJ1-6 has ORF status, its function being uncertain. Between the trimmed V and J ends, which lost 4 bases and 4 bases, there was a span of 12 bases. The CDR3 runs 15 residues. CDR1 is NNHDY, CDR2 SYVADS, per germline.

Concerning this clone itself: Germline and genes: mouse. The missing CDR3 end, 4 residues past where the read stops, is filled in from the germline J gene. Different DNA sequences within this sample yield the same CDR3. The chain is built from TRBV13-3 and TRBJ2-1; TRBD1 aligns across 10 bases. The CDR3 spans 16 residues. V gave up 4 bases and J gave up 0 bases; unmatched junction bases: 4. Germline lookup yields CDR1 NNHDY and CDR2 SYVADS. The part of the CDR3 DNA that was read is TGTGCCAGCAGTCCCGGGACAGGGGTTAACTATGCT. Protein: CASSPGTGVNYA. The full CDR3 protein is CASSPGTGVNYAEQFF.